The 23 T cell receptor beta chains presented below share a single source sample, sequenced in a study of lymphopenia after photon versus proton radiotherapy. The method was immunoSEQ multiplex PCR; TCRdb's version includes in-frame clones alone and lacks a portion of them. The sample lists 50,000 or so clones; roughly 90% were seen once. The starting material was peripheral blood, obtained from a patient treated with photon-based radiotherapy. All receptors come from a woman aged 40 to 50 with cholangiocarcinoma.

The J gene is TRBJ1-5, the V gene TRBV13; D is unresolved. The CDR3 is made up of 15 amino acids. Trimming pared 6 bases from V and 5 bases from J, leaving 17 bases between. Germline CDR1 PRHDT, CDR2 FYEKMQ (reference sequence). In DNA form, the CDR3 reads TGTGCCAGCAGGGATTCCAGCCTCGGGGATCAGCCCCAGCATTTT. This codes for CASRDSSLGDQPQHF. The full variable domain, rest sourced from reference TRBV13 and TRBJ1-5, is AAGVIQSPRHLIKEKRETATLKCYPIPRHDTVYWYQQGPGQDPQFLISFYEKMQSDKGSIPDRFSAQQFSDYHSELNMSSLELGDSALYFCASRDSSLGDQPQHFGDGTRLSIL.

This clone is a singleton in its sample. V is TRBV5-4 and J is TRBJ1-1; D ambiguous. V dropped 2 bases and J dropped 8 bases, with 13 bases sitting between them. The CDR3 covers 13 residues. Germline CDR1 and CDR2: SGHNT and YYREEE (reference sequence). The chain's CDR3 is CASSFGVREEAFF. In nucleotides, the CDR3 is TGTGCCAGCAGCTTTGGGGTCCGGGAGGAAGCTTTCTTT.

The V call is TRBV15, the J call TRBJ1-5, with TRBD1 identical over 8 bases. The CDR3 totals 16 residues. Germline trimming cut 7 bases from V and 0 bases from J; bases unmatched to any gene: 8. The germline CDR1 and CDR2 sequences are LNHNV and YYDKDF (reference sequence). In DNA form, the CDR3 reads TGTGCCACCAACTCCGACAGGGGATATAGCAATCAGCCCCAGCATTTT. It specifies CATNSDRGYSNQPQHF.

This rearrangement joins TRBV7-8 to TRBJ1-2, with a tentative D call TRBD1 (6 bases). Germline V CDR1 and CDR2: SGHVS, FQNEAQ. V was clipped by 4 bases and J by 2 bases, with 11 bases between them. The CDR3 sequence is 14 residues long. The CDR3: CASSSGGQNYGYTF. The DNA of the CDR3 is TGTGCCAGCAGCTCGGGAGGACAGAACTATGGCTACACCTTC.

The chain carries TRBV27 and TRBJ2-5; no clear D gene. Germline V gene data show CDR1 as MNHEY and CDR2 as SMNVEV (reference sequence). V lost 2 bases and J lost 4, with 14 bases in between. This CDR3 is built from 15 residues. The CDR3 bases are TGTGCCAGCAGTTTAACAGTCTCGTACGGAGAGACCCAGTACTTC. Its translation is CASSLTVSYGETQYF.

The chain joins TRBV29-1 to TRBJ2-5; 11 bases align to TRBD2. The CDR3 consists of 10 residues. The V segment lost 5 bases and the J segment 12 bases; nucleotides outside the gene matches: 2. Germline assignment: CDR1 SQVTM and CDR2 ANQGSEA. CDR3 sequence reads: CSVLGLAEYF. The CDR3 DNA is TGCAGCGTTCTGGGACTAGCGGAGTACTTC.

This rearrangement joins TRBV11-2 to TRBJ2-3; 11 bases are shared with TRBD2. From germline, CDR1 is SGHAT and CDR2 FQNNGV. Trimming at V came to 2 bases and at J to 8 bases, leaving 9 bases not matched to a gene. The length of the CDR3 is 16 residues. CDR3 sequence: CASSLPGFSGRGTQYF. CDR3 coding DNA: TGTGCCAGCAGCTTACCAGGTTTTAGCGGGAGGGGTACGCAGTATTTT.

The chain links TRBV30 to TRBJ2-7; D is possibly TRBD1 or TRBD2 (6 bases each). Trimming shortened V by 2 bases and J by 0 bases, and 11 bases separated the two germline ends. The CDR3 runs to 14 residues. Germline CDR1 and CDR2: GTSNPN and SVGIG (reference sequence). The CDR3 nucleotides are TGTGCCTGGAGTAAGGGGGGTGGCTCCTACGAGCAGTACTTC. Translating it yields CAWSKGGGSYEQYF.

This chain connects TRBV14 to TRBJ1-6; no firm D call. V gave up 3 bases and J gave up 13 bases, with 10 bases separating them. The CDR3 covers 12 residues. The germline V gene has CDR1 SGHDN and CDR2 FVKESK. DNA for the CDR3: TGTGCCAGCAGCCAGCCCCCATCGCCCCTCCACTTT. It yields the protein CASSQPPSPLHF.

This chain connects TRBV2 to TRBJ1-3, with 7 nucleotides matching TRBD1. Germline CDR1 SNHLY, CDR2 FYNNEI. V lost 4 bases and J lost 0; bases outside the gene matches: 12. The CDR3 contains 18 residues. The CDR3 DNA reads TGTGCCAGCAGTGGAATTGGGGACAGAACCAGCTCTGGAAACACCATATATTTT. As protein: CASSGIGDRTSSGNTIYF.

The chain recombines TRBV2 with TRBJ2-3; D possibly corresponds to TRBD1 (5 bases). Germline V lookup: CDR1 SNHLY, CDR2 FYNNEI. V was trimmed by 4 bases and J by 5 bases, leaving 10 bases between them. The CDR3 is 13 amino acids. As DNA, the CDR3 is TGTGCCAGCAGTGTCTGGCAGGGAGATACGCAGTATTTT. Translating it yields CASSVWQGDTQYF.

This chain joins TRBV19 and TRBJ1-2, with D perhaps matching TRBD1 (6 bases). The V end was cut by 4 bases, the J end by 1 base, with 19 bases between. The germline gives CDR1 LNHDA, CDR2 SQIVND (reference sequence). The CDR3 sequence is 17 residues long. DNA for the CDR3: TGTGCCAGTAGTAAGGCTCCGGACAGAAACCTTAACTATGGCTACACCTTC. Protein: CASSKAPDRNLNYGYTF. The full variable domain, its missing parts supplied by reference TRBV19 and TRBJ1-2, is DGGITQSPKYLFRKEGQNVTLSCEQNLNHDAMYWYRQDPGQGLRLIYYSQIVNDFQKGDIAEGYSVSREKKESFPLTVTSAQKNPTAFYLCASSKAPDRNLNYGYTFGSGTRLTVV.

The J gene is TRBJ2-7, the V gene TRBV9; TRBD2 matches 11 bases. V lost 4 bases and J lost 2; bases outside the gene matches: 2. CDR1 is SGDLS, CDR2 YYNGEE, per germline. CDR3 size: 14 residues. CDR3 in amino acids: CASSPTSGTYEQYF. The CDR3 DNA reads TGTGCCAGCAGCCCGACTAGCGGGACCTACGAGCAGTACTTC.

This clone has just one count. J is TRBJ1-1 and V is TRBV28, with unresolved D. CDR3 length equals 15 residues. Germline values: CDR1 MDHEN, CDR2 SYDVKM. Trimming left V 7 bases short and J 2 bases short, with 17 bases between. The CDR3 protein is CASITYRGINTEAFF. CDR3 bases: TGTGCCAGCATTACGTATCGCGGGATTAACACTGAAGCTTTCTTT. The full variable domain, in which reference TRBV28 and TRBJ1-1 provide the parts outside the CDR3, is DVKVTQSSRYLVKRTGEKVFLECVQDMDHENMFWYRQDPGLGLRLIYFSYDVKMKEKGDIPEGYSVSREKKERFSLILESASTNQTSMYLCASITYRGINTEAFFGQGTRLTVV.

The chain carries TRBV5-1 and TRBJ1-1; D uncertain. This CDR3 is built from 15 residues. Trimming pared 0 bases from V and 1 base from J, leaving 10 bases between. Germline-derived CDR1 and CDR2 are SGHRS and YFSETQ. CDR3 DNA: TGCGCCAGCAGCTTGGACTTGGGTCCGAACACTGAAGCTTTCTTT. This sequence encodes CASSLDLGPNTEAFF. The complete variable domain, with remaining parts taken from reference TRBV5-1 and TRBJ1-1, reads KAGVTQTPRYLIKTRGQQVTLSCSPISGHRSVSWYQQTPGQGLQFLFEYFSETQRNKGNFPGRFSGRQFSNSRSEMNVSTLELGDSALYLCASSLDLGPNTEAFFGQGTRLTVV.

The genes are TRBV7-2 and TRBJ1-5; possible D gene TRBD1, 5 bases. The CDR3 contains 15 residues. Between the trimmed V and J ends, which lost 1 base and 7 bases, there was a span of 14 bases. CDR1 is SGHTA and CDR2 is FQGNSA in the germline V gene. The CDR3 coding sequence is TGTGCCAGCAGCTTAGTTGGCCAGGGTGGCCAGCCCCAGCATTTT. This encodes CASSLVGQGGQPQHF.

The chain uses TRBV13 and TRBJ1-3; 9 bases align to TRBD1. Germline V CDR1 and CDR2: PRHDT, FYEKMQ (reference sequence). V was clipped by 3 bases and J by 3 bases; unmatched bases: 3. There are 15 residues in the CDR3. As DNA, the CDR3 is TGTGCCAGCAGCTTGGGACAGGGTTATGGAAACACCATATATTTT. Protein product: CASSLGQGYGNTIYF.

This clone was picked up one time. CDR3 region: CATKPLGLSYEQYF. CDR3 bases: TGTGCCACTAAGCCGTTGGGGCTCTCCTACGAGCAGTACTTC. The chain uses TRBV27 and TRBJ2-7, with a weak D call TRBD1 (5 bases). Germline lookup yields CDR1 MNHEY and CDR2 SMNVEV (reference sequence). This CDR3 is 14 amino acids long. Trimming left V 10 bases short and J 0 bases short, with 16 bases between.

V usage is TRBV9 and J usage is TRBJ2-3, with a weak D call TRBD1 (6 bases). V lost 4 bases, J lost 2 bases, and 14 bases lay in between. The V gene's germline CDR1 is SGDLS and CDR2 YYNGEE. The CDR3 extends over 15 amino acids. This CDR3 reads CASSLEGHHTDTQYF. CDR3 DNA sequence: TGTGCCAGCAGCCTCGAGGGACATCACACAGATACGCAGTATTTT.

CDR3 sequence reads: CASSWDRGPQYF. For the CDR3, the DNA is TGTGCCAGCAGCTGGGACAGGGGGCCTCAGTATTTT. The rearrangement uses TRBV7-8 and TRBJ2-3, with TRBD1 identical over 12 bases. Per the germline V gene, CDR1 is SGHVS and CDR2 is FQNEAQ. The CDR3 spans 12 residues. The V and J ends lost 4 bases and 12 bases, in that order; junction bases with no gene match: 2.

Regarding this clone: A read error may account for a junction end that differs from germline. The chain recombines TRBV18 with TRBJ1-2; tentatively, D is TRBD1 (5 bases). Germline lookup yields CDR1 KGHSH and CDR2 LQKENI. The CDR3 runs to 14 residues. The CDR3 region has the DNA TGTGCCAGCTCACCACCAGGGGTTAACTCTGGCTACACCTTC. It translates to CASSPPGVNSGYTF.

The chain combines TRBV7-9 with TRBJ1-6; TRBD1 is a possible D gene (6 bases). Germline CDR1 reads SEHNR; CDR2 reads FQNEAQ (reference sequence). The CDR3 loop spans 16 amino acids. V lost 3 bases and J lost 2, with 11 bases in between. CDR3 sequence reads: CASSFQGRTYNSPLHF. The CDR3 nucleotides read TGTGCCAGCAGCTTCCAGGGGAGGACCTATAATTCACCCCTCCACTTT.

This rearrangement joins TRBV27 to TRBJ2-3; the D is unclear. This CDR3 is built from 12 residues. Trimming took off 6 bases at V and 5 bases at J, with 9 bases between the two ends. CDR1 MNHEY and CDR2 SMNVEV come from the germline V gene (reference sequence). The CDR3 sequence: CASRGWGDTQYF. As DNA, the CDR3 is TGTGCCAGCAGGGGGTGGGGAGATACGCAGTATTTT.